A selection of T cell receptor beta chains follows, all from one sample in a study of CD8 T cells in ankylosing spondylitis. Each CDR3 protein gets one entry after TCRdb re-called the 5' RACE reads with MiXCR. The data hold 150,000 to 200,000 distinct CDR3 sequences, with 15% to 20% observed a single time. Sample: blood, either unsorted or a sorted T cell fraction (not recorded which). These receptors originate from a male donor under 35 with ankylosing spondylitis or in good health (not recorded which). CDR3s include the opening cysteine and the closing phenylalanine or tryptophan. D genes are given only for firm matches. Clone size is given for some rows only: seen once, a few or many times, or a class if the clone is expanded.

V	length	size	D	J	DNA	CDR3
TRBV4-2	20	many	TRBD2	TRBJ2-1	TGTGCCAGCAGCCAAGAACTAACTAGCGGGAGGACCATTTCCTACAATGAGCAGTTCTTC	CASSQELTSGRTISYNEQFF
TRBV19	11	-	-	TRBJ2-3	TGTGCCAGTAGGGAAACAGATACGCAGTATTTT	CASRETDTQYF
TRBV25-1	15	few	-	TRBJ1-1	TGTGCCAGCAGTGAAGACAATTATAGAGGCACTGAAGCTTTCTTT	CASSEDNYRGTEAFF
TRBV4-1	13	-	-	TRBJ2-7	TGCGCCAGCAGCCCCCAACCAGGGGACGAGCAGTACTTC	CASSPQPGDEQYF
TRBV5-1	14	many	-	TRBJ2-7	TGCGCCAGCAGCCCGGACGCAGCCTCCTACGAGCAGTACTTC	CASSPDAASYEQYF
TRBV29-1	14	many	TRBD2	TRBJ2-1	TGCAGCGCACAAACTAGCGGGATTTTCAATGAGCAGTTCTTC	CSAQTSGIFNEQFF
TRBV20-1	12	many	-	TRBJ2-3	TGCAGTGCTACCCAGGGGACAGATACGCAGTATTTT	CSATQGTDTQYF
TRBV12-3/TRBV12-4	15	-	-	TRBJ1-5	TGTGCCAGCAGTTTATCGCAGGGCAGCAATCAGCCCCAGCATTTT	CASSLSQGSNQPQHF
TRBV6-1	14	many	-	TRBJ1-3	TGTGCCAGCAGTGAAGGATACTCTGGAAACACCATATATTTT	CASSEGYSGNTIYF
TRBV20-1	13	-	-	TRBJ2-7	TGCAGTGCCCCAAGGGGCGGCTCCTACGAGCAGTACTTC	CSAPRGGSYEQYF
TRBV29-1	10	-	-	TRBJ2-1	TGCAGCGGCACCTACAATGAGCAGTTCTTC	CSGTYNEQFF
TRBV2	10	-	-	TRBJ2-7	TGTGCCAGCAGTGAAAGCGAGCAGTACTTC	CASSESEQYF
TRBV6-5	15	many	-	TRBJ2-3	TGTGCCAGCCGTTTTTCGACGGCTAGCACAGATACGCAGTATTTT	CASRFSTASTDTQYF
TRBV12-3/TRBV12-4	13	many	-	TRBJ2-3	TGTGCCAGCAGTTTTGTGGGGCTAAATACGCAGTATTTT	CASSFVGLNTQYF
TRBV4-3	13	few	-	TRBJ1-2	TGCGCCAGCAGCCAGACGGACGGGAATGGCTACACCTTC	CASSQTDGNGYTF
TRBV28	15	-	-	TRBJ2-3	TGTGCCAGCAGTGCCTCCCGAGCGAACACAGATACGCAGTATTTT	CASSASRANTDTQYF
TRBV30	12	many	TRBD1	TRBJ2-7	TGTGCCTGGAGTCAGGGGGACTACGAGCAGTACTTC	CAWSQGDYEQYF
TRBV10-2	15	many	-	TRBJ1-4	TGCGCCAGCAGTGAGGAGGCAGCAACTAATGAAAAACTGTTTTTT	CASSEEAATNEKLFF
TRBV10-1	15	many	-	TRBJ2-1	TGCGCCAGCAGTGGACAGGGGACTAAATACAATGAGCAGTTCTTC	CASSGQGTKYNEQFF
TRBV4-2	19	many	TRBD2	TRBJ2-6	TGTGCCAGCAGCCAAGTCCAAAAGAGCGGGAGATCTGGGGCCAACGTCCTGACTTTC	CASSQVQKSGRSGANVLTF
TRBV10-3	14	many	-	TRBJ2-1	TGTGCCATCACCCCCGGGAAGACCTACAATGAGCAGTTCTTC	CAITPGKTYNEQFF
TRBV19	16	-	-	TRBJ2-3	TGTGCCAGTAGTATCCCAGCGTCAAGGGGGACAGATACGCAGTATTTT	CASSIPASRGTDTQYF
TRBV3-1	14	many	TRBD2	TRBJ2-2	TGTGCCAGCATGCGAGCGGGAGGGCCTGGGGAGCTGTTTTTT	CASMRAGGPGELFF
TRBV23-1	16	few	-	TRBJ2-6	TGCGCCAGCAGTAGGCCGGGTCTCTGTCGGGCCAACGTCCTGACTTTC	CASSRPGLCRANVLTF
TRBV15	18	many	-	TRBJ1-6	TGTGCCACCAGCAGAGACGGGGCGCGGCGCTCCTATAATTCACCCCTCCACTTT	CATSRDGARRSYNSPLHF
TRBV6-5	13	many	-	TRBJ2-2	TGTGCCAGCAGTCCCCTCCGCACCGGGGAGCTGTTTTTT	CASSPLRTGELFF
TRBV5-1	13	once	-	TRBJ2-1	TGCGCCAGCAGCTTTCAACGGGGAAGGGAGCAGTTCTTC	CASSFQRGREQFF
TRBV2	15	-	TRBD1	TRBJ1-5	TGTGCCAGCAGTGCCCGGACAGGGAAGGACCAGCCCCAGCATTTT	CASSARTGKDQPQHF
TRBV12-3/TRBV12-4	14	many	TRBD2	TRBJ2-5	TGTGCCAGCAGTGGACTAGCAGGCGAAGAGACCCAGTACTTC	CASSGLAGEETQYF
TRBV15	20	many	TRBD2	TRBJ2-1	TGTGCCACCAGCACGGTCCCGGGACTAGCGGGAGTTTCGGCCTACAATGAGCAGTTCTTC	CATSTVPGLAGVSAYNEQFF
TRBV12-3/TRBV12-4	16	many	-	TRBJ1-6	TGTGCCAGCAGTCTCTCTCGGACGCAGTATAATTCACCCCTCCACTTT	CASSLSRTQYNSPLHF
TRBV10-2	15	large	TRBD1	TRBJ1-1	TGCGCCAGCAGTGATCTACAGGGGCTTGCTTTTGAAGCTTTCTTT	CASSDLQGLAFEAFF
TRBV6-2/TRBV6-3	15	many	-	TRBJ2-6	TGTGCCAGCAGTTCCGGCCTCTCTGGGGCCAACGTCCTGACTTTC	CASSSGLSGANVLTF
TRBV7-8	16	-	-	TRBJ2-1	TGTGCCAGCAGCTTAAAGCACGGGGATCGCTACAATGAGCAGTTCTTC	CASSLKHGDRYNEQFF
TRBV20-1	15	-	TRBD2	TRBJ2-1	TGCAGTGCTGCCAGCCTAGCGGTCTCCTACAATGAGCAGTTCTTC	CSAASLAVSYNEQFF
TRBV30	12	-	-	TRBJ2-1	TGTGCCTGGAGTGTACAACGAAATGAGCAGTTCTTC	CAWSVQRNEQFF
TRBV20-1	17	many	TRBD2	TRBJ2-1	TGCAGTGCTAGGTATCCACTAGCGGTTAGCTCCTACAATGAGCAGTTCTTC	CSARYPLAVSSYNEQFF
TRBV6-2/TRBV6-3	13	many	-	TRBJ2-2	TGTGCCAGCCTCAGAAGGGCCGCCGGGGAGCTGTTTTTT	CASLRRAAGELFF
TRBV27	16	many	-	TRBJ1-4	TGTGCCAGCAGTTTCTCTGGGACACGGTTTAATGAAAAACTGTTTTTT	CASSFSGTRFNEKLFF
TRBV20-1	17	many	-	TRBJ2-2	TGCAGTGCTAGAGATCGTCTGGCACAAACGAACACCGGGGAGCTGTTTTTT	CSARDRLAQTNTGELFF
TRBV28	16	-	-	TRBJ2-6	TGTGCCAGCAGTGTCTCCAGGGACTCTGGGGCCAACGTCCTGACTTTC	CASSVSRDSGANVLTF
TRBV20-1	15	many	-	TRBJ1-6	TGCAGTGCTCTGGACACCCGCTCCTATAATTCACCCCTCCACTTT	CSALDTRSYNSPLHF
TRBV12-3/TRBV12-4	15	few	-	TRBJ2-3	TGTGCCAGCAACACAGGAGGGCCGGGCACAGATACGCAGTATTTT	CASNTGGPGTDTQYF
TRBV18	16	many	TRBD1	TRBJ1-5	TGTGCCAGCTCACGTATGGACAGGGCTGGGAATCAGCCCCAGCATTTT	CASSRMDRAGNQPQHF
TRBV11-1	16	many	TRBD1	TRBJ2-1	TGTGCCAGCAGCTTATTTAAGACAGGGGCCACCAATGAGCAGTTCTTC	CASSLFKTGATNEQFF
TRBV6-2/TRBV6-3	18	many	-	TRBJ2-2	TGTGCCAGCAGTTACTCGAACACGGTGGGGCCGGGCACCGGGGAGCTGTTTTTT	CASSYSNTVGPGTGELFF
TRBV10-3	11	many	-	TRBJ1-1	TGTGCCATCAGTGAGTACGGAGAAGCTTTCTTT	CAISEYGEAFF
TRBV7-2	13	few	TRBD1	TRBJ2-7	TGTGCCAGTATGGGACAGGGCGTAGGCGAGCAGTACTTC	CASMGQGVGEQYF
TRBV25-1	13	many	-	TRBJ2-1	TGTGCCAGCAGGCCGCCCGGCTACAATGAGCAGTTCTTC	CASRPPGYNEQFF
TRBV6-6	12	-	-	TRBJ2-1	TGTGCCAGCAGCGATCAGGGTCCGCCACCTTTCTTC	CASSDQGPPPFF
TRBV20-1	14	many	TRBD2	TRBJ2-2	TGCAGTGCTAGCGCAACTAGCGGAACCGGGGAGCTGTTTTTT	CSASATSGTGELFF
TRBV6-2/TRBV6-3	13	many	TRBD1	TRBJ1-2	TGTGCCAGCAGTTACCGACAGGGCTATGGCTACACCTTC	CASSYRQGYGYTF
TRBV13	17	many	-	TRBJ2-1	TGTGCCAGCAGCCCTGGGGGTTGGGCAGGAGGGGACAATGAGCAGTTCTTC	CASSPGGWAGGDNEQFF